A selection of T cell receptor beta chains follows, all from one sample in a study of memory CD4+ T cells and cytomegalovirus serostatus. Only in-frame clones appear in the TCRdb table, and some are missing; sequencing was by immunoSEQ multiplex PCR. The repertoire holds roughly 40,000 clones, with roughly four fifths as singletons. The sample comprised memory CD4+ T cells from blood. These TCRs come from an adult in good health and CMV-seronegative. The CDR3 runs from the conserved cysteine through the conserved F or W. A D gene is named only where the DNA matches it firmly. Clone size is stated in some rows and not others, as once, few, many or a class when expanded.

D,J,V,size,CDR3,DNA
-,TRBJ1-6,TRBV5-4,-,CASSLAGHPNSPLHF,TGTGCCAGCAGCTTGGCAGGGCACCCCAATTCACCCCTCCACTTT
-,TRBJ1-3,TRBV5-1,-,CASSLGGSGNTIYF,TGCGCCAGCAGCTTGGGGGGCTCTGGAAACACCATATATTTT
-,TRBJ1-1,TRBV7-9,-,CASSLPGQWGRLTEAFF,TGTGCCAGCAGCTTGCCCGGACAGTGGGGCAGGTTGACTGAAGCTTTCTTT
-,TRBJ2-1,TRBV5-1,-,CASSLEASGYNEQFF,TGCGCCAGCAGCTTGGAAGCTAGTGGCTACAATGAGCAGTTCTTC
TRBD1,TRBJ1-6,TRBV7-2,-,CASSPTGVQAYNSPLHF,TGTGCCAGCAGCCCAACAGGGGTACAGGCCTATAATTCACCCCTCCACTTT
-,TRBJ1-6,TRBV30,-,CAWGINNSPLHF,TGTGCCTGGGGCATAAATAATTCACCCCTCCACTTT
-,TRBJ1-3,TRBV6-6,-,CASRGPSGNTIYF,TGTGCCAGCAGGGGCCCCTCTGGAAACACCATATATTTT
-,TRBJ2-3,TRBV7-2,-,CASSLSPGRRADTQYF,TGTGCCAGCAGCTTGTCCCCGGGACGAAGAGCAGATACGCAGTATTTT
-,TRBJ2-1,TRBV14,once,CASSQNQNYNEQFF,TGTGCCAGCAGCCAGAACCAGAATTACAATGAGCAGTTCTTC
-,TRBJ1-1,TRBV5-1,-,CASSLAQGNTEAFF,TGCGCCAGCAGCTTGGCACAGGGGAACACTGAAGCTTTCTTT
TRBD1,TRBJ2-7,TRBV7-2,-,CASSTFRQGGYEQYF,TGTGCCAGCAGCACCTTTCGACAGGGTGGTTACGAGCAGTACTTC
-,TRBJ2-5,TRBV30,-,CAWRPGQLVQETQYF,TGTGCCTGGAGGCCGGGACAACTTGTCCAAGAGACCCAGTACTTC
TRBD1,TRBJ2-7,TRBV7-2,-,CASSFTSGTGSDEQYF,TGTGCCAGCAGCTTTACTTCCGGGACAGGGAGCGACGAGCAGTACTTC
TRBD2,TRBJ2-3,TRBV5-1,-,CASSSLGLAADTQYF,TGCGCCAGCAGCTCTCTCGGACTAGCAGCAGATACGCAGTATTTT